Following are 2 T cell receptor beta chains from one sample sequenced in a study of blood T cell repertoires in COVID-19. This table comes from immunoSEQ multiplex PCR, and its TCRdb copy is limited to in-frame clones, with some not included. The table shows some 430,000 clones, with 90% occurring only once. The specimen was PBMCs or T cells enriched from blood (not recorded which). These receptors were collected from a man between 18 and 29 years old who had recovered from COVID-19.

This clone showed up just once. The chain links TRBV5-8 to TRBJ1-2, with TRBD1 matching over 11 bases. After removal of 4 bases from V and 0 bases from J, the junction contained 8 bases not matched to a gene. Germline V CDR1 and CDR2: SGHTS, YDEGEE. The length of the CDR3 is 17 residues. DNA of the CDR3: TGTGCCAGCAGCATCGGACAGGGGGCTTGGGCTAACTATGGCTACACCTTC. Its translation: CASSIGQGAWANYGYTF.

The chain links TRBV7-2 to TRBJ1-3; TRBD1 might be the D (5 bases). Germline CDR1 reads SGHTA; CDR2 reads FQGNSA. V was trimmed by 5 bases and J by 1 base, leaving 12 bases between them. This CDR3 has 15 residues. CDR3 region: CASSPASGSGNTIYF. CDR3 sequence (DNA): TGTGCCAGCAGCCCAGCCTCAGGGTCTGGAAACACCATATATTTT.